A selection of T cell receptor beta chains follows, all from one sample in a study of cytomegalovirus exposure and HLA in healthy donors. Sequencing used immunoSEQ multiplex PCR; TCRdb keeps in-frame clones, though not all of them. This sample's table reports 55,000 to 80,000 clones. Material for sequencing was PBMCs. Source of these receptors: a man in his forties in good health and CMV-seronegative. CDR3s include the opening cysteine and the closing phenylalanine or tryptophan. A D gene is named only where the DNA matches it firmly.

D	V	J	CDR3	DNA
NA	TRBV19	TRBJ1-4	CASHRGKEKLFF	TGTGCCAGTCACCGGGGGAAGGAAAAACTGTTTTTT
TRBD1	TRBV5-4	TRBJ2-1	CASSWTGGGEQFF	TGTGCCAGCAGCTGGACAGGGGGCGGTGAGCAGTTCTTC
NA	TRBV19	TRBJ1-6	CASSGGQPYSPLHF	TGTGCCAGTAGTGGCGGACAGCCCTATTCACCCCTCCACTTT
TRBD2	TRBV7-2	TRBJ2-2	CASSLALLAGTGELFF	TGTGCCAGCAGCTTAGCGCTACTAGCGGGGACCGGGGAGCTGTTTTTT
NA	TRBV5-5	TRBJ2-7	CASSLGIGGGGYEQYF	TGTGCCAGCAGCCTTGGTATCGGGGGAGGAGGGTACGAGCAGTACTTC
TRBD1	TRBV5-5	TRBJ1-1	CASSLTGDGTEAFF	TGTGCCAGCAGCTTGACAGGGGACGGCACTGAAGCTTTCTTT
TRBD2	TRBV10-3	TRBJ2-3	CAIKGLAGTDTQYF	TGTGCCATCAAGGGACTAGCGGGAACAGATACGCAGTATTTT
NA	TRBV6-1	TRBJ1-1	CASSEWTENTEAFF	TGTGCCAGCAGTGAATGGACAGAGAACACTGAAGCTTTCTTT
TRBD1	TRBV7-9	TRBJ1-4	CASSWTGPNEKLFF	TGTGCCAGCAGCTGGACAGGGCCTAATGAAAAACTGTTTTTT
TRBD1	TRBV19	TRBJ2-7	CATPPGTGPYEQYF	TGTGCCACCCCCCCCGGGACAGGGCCATACGAGCAGTACTTC
TRBD2	TRBV29-1	TRBJ2-5	CSVEDPAGGQETQYF	TGCAGCGTTGAAGATCCAGCGGGGGGGCAAGAGACCCAGTACTTC
TRBD1	TRBV13	TRBJ1-1	CASSLGAGGNTEAFF	TGTGCCAGCAGCTTAGGGGCAGGGGGGAACACTGAAGCTTTCTTT
NA	TRBV19	TRBJ1-5	CASSMGANQPQHF	TGTGCCAGTAGTATGGGGGCGAATCAGCCCCAGCATTTT
TRBD2	TRBV12-5	TRBJ2-1	CASGGTSGDNEQFF	TGTGCTAGTGGAGGGACTAGCGGGGACAATGAGCAGTTCTTC
NA	TRBV28	TRBJ1-2	CASSFRGNYGYTF	TGTGCCAGCAGTTTTCGGGGTAACTATGGCTACACCTTC
NA	TRBV18	TRBJ2-1	CASSPFGQGNSYNEQFF	TGTGCCAGCTCACCCTTTGGCCAGGGAAACTCCTACAATGAGCAGTTCTTC
TRBD1	TRBV28	TRBJ1-1	CASSLTGGRVEAFF	TGTGCCAGCAGTCTAACAGGGGGCAGGGTTGAAGCTTTCTTT
NA	TRBV30	TRBJ1-4	CAHRTMGPWGEKLFF	TGTGCCCACCGAACTATGGGGCCCTGGGGTGAAAAACTGTTTTTT
NA	TRBV18	TRBJ2-4	CASSPPELFAKNIQYF	TGTGCCAGCTCACCACCGGAGCTGTTCGCCAAAAACATTCAGTACTTC
NA	TRBV13	TRBJ1-4	CASSEKLATNEKLFF	TGTGCCAGCTCGGAGAAACTAGCAACTAATGAAAAACTGTTTTTT
NA	TRBV6-6	TRBJ2-5	CASSYAVQQETQYF	TGTGCCAGCAGTTACGCGGTGCAACAAGAGACCCAGTACTTC
TRBD2	TRBV7-9	TRBJ2-2	CASSILAGGTTGELFF	TGTGCCAGCAGCATACTAGCGGGGGGAACCACCGGGGAGCTGTTTTTT
TRBD2	TRBV6-1	TRBJ2-1	CASSVYSGGDNEQFF	TGTGCCAGCAGTGTTTATAGCGGGGGGGACAATGAGCAGTTCTTC
TRBD2	TRBV5-4	TRBJ2-5	CASSSQRGGLLETQYF	TGTGCCAGCAGCTCCCAGCGGGGGGGCCTTTTGGAGACCCAGTACTTC
NA	TRBV28	TRBJ2-2	CASRRTGNTGELFF	TGTGCCAGCAGGAGAACCGGGAACACCGGGGAGCTGTTTTTT
TRBD2	TRBV5-6	TRBJ2-5	CASSLKRGGSRETQYF	TGTGCCAGCAGCTTAAAACGGGGGGGTTCCCGGGAGACCCAGTACTTC
NA	TRBV9	TRBJ2-7	CASSVGGNYEQYF	TGTGCCAGCAGCGTAGGAGGGAACTACGAGCAGTACTTC
TRBD1	TRBV7-2	TRBJ1-2	CASSGRTGDGYTF	TGTGCCAGCAGCGGCAGGACAGGGGATGGCTACACCTTC
NA	TRBV6-5	TRBJ1-5	CASSSSLSSNQPQHF	TGTGCCAGCAGTTCGTCCTTGAGTAGCAATCAGCCCCAGCATTTT
NA	TRBV15	TRBJ1-6	CATSRGGGIYNSPLHF	TGTGCCACCAGCAGAGGAGGAGGGATTTATAATTCACCCCTCCACTTT
NA	TRBV7-9	TRBJ1-1	CASSLAIGQQTEAFF	TGTGCCAGCAGCTTAGCGATCGGACAGCAAACTGAAGCTTTCTTT
NA	TRBV6-5	TRBJ1-6	CASSYRRGTRNSPLHF	TGTGCCAGCAGTTACCGTAGGGGGACGCGCAATTCACCCCTCCACTTT
NA	TRBV28	TRBJ1-2	CASSLRLSNYGYTF	TGTGCCAGCAGTTTAAGACTTTCTAACTATGGCTACACCTTC
NA	TRBV15	TRBJ1-1	CATSRDLSGDTEAFF	TGTGCCACCAGCAGAGATCTTTCGGGGGACACTGAAGCTTTCTTT
NA	TRBV10-3	TRBJ2-7	CAIAGSGTYEQYF	TGTGCCATCGCGGGATCGGGGACCTACGAGCAGTACTTC
NA	TRBV14	TRBJ1-6	CASSQKRGPIHFDSPLHF	TGTGCCAGCAGCCAGAAGCGGGGGCCGATCCACTTTGATTCACCCCTCCACTTT
TRBD1	TRBV19	TRBJ1-1	CASSGTENTEAFF	TGTGCCAGCTCCGGGACAGAAAACACTGAAGCTTTCTTT
NA	TRBV30	TRBJ2-1	CAWGGWRGLYNEQFF	TGTGCCTGGGGGGGATGGCGGGGGCTCTACAATGAGCAGTTCTTC
TRBD1	TRBV27	TRBJ1-4	CASSPRDRGFEKLFF	TGTGCCAGCAGTCCCCGGGACAGGGGTTTTGAAAAACTGTTTTTT
TRBD2	TRBV18	TRBJ2-1	CASSPSSGGTNEQFF	TGTGCCAGCTCACCATCTAGCGGGGGGACCAATGAGCAGTTCTTC
TRBD2	TRBV7-6	TRBJ2-5	CASENLAGGGQETQYF	TGTGCCAGCGAGAATCTAGCGGGGGGAGGCCAAGAGACCCAGTACTTC
TRBD1	TRBV29-1	TRBJ2-7	CSVLDRDDYEQYF	TGCAGCGTGCTTGACAGGGACGACTACGAGCAGTACTTC
NA	TRBV6-5	TRBJ1-4	CASKIREGSKLFF	TGTGCCAGCAAGATAAGGGAGGGCTCAAAACTGTTTTTT
NA	TRBV2	TRBJ1-2	CASSPGAGRVGYGYTF	TGTGCCAGCAGCCCCGGCGCTGGCAGGGTGGGGTATGGCTACACCTTC
TRBD2	TRBV30	TRBJ2-3	CAWSVGLAGGGDTQYF	TGTGCCTGGAGTGTAGGTCTAGCGGGGGGAGGAGATACGCAGTATTTT
NA	TRBV19	TRBJ1-1	CASSTRVNTEAFF	TGTGCCAGTAGTACCAGGGTGAACACTGAAGCTTTCTTT
TRBD1	TRBV29-1	TRBJ1-2	CSVDSGQGANYGYTF	TGCAGCGTTGATAGTGGACAGGGGGCCAACTATGGCTACACCTTC
NA	TRBV5-1	TRBJ2-3	CASSDGQTTDTQYF	TGCGCCAGCAGCGATGGACAGACCACAGATACGCAGTATTTT